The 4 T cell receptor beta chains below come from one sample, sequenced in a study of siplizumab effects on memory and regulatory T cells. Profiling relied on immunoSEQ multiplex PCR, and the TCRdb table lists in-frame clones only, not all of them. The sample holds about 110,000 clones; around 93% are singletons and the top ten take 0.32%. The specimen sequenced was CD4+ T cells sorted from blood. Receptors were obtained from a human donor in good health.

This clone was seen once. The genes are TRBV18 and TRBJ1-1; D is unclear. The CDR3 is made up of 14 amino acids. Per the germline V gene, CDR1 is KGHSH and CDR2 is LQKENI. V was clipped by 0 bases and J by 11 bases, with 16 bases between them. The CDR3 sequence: CASSPPTPAPGAFF. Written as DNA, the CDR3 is TGTGCCAGCTCACCACCTACGCCCGCCCCGGGGGCTTTCTTT.

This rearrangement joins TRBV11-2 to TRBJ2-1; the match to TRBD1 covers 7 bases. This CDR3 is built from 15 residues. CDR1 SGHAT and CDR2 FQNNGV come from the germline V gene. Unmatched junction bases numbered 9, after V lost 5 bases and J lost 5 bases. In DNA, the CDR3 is TGTGCCAGCAGCAACCGGGACAGTATCAACAATGAGCAGTTCTTC. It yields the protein CASSNRDSINNEQFF.

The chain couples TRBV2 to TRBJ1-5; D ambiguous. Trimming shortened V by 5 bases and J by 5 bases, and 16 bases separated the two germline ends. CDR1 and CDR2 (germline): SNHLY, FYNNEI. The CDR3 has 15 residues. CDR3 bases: TGTGCCAGCAGTCAAGACCCTAATGGCGATCAGCCCCAGCATTTT. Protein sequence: CASSQDPNGDQPQHF.

The chain's CDR3 is CASSLGEGFYEQYF. The CDR3 region has the DNA TGTGCCAGCAGCTTAGGGGAAGGATTCTACGAGCAGTACTTC. This chain connects TRBV5-4 to TRBJ2-7, with TRBD1 as a possible D gene (5 bases). CDR1 SGHNT and CDR2 YYREEE come from the germline V gene (reference sequence). Trimming took 2 bases from V and 3 from J, leaving 12 bases between them. The CDR3 length is 14 residues.